A selection of T cell receptor beta chains follows, all from one sample in a study of beta chain features in type 1 diabetes. Sequencing was performed with immunoSEQ multiplex PCR; in TCRdb, only in-frame clones are kept and a portion is missing. Of roughly 450,000 clones in the sample, approximately 10% were seen once. Sequencing used naive CD4+ T cells from blood. The receptor source for this set is a woman between 18 and 29 years old in good health. CDR3s include the opening cysteine and the closing phenylalanine or tryptophan. The D gene is left open where the match is weak. Clone size is not always given. Where it is, it says once, few, many or a class for expanded clones.

v_gene	d_gene	j_gene	abundance	CDR3nt	CDR3aa
TRBV28	TRBD1	TRBJ1-2	.	TGTGCCAGCAGTTGGAACAGGGGACATGGCTACACCTTC	CASSWNRGHGYTF
TRBV5-4	.	TRBJ1-2	few	TGTGCCAGCAGCTTGGTGGGAGCGGGAGGCTACACCTTC	CASSLVGAGGYTF
TRBV7-2	TRBD2	TRBJ2-3	once	TGTGCCAGCAGCTTAGATCGGGGGAGGGCCTTAGCAGATACGCAGTATTTT	CASSLDRGRALADTQYF
TRBV5-8	.	TRBJ2-5	few	TGTGCCAGCAGCTTGGAGACCCAGTACTTC	CASSLETQYF
TRBV15	.	TRBJ2-1	.	TGTGCCACCAGCAGAGATCAGTATGCTGAGCAGTTCTTC	CATSRDQYAEQFF
TRBV5-4	.	TRBJ2-5	.	TGTGCCAGCAGCTCGAACAAAGGGGATCAAGAGACCCAGTACTTC	CASSSNKGDQETQYF
TRBV9	TRBD2	TRBJ2-1	few	TGTGCCAGCAGCGCTGAATTAGCGGGGGGCCCTAATGAGCAGTTCTTC	CASSAELAGGPNEQFF
TRBV9	.	TRBJ2-6	many	TGTGCCAGCAGCGTTGGACGGAGCTCTGGGGCCAACGTCCTGACTTTC	CASSVGRSSGANVLTF
TRBV7-9	TRBD2	TRBJ2-7	.	TGTGCCAGCAGCTTACTAGCGGGAGGAGATTACTTC	CASSLLAGGDYF
TRBV27	.	TRBJ1-1	.	TGTGCCAGCAGTAGAGACGGTATCTGGACTGAAGCTTTCTTT	CASSRDGIWTEAFF
TRBV2	.	TRBJ2-5	few	TGTGCCAGCAGTCCCCGACAGCTAAGGGAGACCCAGTACTTC	CASSPRQLRETQYF
TRBV11-1	TRBD1	TRBJ2-2	.	TGTGCCAGCAGCTCGTACCGGGACAGGGTCACCGGGGAGCTGTTTTTT	CASSSYRDRVTGELFF
TRBV5-4	TRBD1	TRBJ2-1	.	TGTGCCAGCTCCCCAAGAGGACAGGGAGGAGATGAGCAGTTCTTC	CASSPRGQGGDEQFF
TRBV27	.	TRBJ1-6	.	TGTGCCAGCAGCCGTAAGGGGCGAGAATCACCCCTCCACTTT	CASSRKGRESPLHF
TRBV9	.	TRBJ1-2	.	TGTGCCAGCAGCAAAGAGACAGGCTTCTATGGCTACACCTTC	CASSKETGFYGYTF